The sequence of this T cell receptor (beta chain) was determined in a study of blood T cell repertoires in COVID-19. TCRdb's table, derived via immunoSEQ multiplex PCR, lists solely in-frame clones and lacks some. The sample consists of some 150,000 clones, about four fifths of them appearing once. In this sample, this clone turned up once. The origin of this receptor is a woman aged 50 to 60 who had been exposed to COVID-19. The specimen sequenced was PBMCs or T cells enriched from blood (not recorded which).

CDR3 region: CASSFAAGSGANVLTF. CDR3 bases: TGCGCCAGCAGCTTCGCTGCGGGGTCTGGGGCCAACGTCCTGACTTTC. The J gene is TRBJ2-6, the V gene TRBV5-1, with D maybe TRBD2 (6 bases). The CDR3 covers 16 residues. Germline CDR1 SGHRS, CDR2 YFSETQ. V was pared by 2 bases and J by 1 base, with 10 bases between.